The 3 T cell receptor beta chains below come from one sample, sequenced in a study of blood T cells in healthy people across ages. With a J-beta primer mix and a sample-barcoded 5' primer, a second PCR ran about 7 to 12 cycles. TCRdb processed the 5' RACE reads anew with MiXCR; each CDR3 protein has one entry. The table lists 850,000 to 950,000 distinct CDR3 sequences, 29% of them singletons. Sequencing was done on a sample of blood. These receptors were obtained from a woman of 80 years or more in good health.

The gene calls are TRBV20-1 and TRBJ2-5; TRBD2 agrees at 10 bases. The CDR3 totals 16 residues. The germline CDR1 and CDR2 sequences are DFQATT and SNEGSKA (reference sequence). J gave up 2 bases and V 0 bases, and 6 bases lay outside the gene matches. In DNA, the CDR3 is TGCAGTGCTAGAGATCCACTAGCGGGACTACAAGAGACCCAGTACTTC. It codes for CSARDPLAGLQETQYF.

This clonotype was seen repeatedly, ten times or more. This chain uses TRBV27 with TRBJ2-1; 7 nucleotides align to TRBD2. The CDR3 contains 14 residues. The germline V gene encodes CDR1 MNHEY and CDR2 SMNVEV (reference sequence). The junction had 9 bases not matched to a gene; V was cut back by 5 bases and J by 8 bases. This chain's CDR3 is CASSPQGRGDEQFF. In DNA, the CDR3 is TGTGCCAGCAGTCCACAAGGGAGGGGCGATGAGCAGTTCTTC.

There are many counts of this clonotype. The chain joins TRBV7-2 to TRBJ2-7; 8 bases match TRBD2. V lost 4 bases to trimming and J lost 6 bases; unmatched junction nucleotides: 8. Germline CDR1 SGHTA, CDR2 FQGNSA. This CDR3 region has 14 residues. Here the CDR3 DNA reads TGTGCCAGCAGCTCCCGGCGGGAGGCCGCCGAGCAGTACTTC. Protein sequence: CASSSRREAAEQYF.